The clone carrying this TCR delta chain came up a few times. Its antigen remains unknown. For this DNA, TCRdb reports the protein of a much larger clone, which diverges at residue 9, most likely from a read error; the protein presented here is translated directly from the DNA. Each sorted gammadelta sample had TRG and TRD chains sequenced. TCRdb reapplied CATT to the multiplex PCR reads. The sample lists approximately 50,000 delta-chain clones, 1.9% seen once, with around 25% in the top ten. The entry originates in a study of γδ T cells in repeated Plasmodium falciparum infection. For the study at large: Age- and gender-matched Australian children served as comparison for malaria-exposed Malian children. Malian samples came from no-transmission periods or across acute febrile malaria episodes.

Germline lookup yields CDR1 GEAIGNYY and CDR2 EKD. CDR3 size: 15 residues. Study conclusions and caveats: The Malian cohort came from a small rural village of predominantly one ethnic group.

Flow sorting of PBMC yielded separate Vgamma9/Vdelta2+ and Vdelta2-negative gammadelta T cell populations for bulk repertoire analysis. A V gene of TRDV2 was called, but no J gene was assigned; TRDD3 was called by the table and not checked on the DNA. The specimen sequenced was gamma-delta T cells from blood. The receptor comes from a pool of human donors (malaria-infected and uninfected, not separated). This CDR3 is CACDPIVGNTLRVIF. The CDR3 coding sequence is TGTGCCTGTGACCCAATAGTGGGGAATACGCTTCGAGTCATCTTT.